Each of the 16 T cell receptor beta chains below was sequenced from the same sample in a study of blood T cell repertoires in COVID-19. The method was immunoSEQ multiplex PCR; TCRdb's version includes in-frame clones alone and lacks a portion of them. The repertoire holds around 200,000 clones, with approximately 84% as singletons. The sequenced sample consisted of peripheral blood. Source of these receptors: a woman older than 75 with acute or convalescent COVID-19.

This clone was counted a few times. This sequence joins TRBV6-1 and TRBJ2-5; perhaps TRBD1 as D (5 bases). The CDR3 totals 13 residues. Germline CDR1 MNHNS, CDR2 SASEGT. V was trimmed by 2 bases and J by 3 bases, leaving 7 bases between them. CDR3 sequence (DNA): TGTGCCAGCAGTGAACAGGGCGAAGAGACCCAGTACTTC. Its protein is CASSEQGEETQYF.

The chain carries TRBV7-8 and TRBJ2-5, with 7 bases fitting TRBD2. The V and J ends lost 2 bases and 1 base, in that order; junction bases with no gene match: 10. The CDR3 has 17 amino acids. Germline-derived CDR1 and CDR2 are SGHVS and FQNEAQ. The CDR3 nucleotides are TGTGCCAGCAGCTTAAGTTCTGCGGGAGACATCCAAGAGACCCAGTACTTC. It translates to CASSLSSAGDIQETQYF.

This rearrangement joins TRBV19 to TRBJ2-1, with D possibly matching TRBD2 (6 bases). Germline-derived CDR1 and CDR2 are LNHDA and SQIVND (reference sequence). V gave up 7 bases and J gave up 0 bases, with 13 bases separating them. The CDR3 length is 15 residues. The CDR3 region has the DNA TGTGCCAGTACACCCAGCGGGTCCTCCTACAATGAGCAGTTCTTC. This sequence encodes CASTPSGSSYNEQFF.

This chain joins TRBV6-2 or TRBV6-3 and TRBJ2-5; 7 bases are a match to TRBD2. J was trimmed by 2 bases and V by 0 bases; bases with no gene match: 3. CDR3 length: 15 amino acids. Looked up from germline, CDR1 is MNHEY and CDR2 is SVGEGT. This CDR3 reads CASSYSRDYQETQYF. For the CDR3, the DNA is TGTGCCAGCAGTTACTCGAGGGACTATCAAGAGACCCAGTACTTC.

CDR3 in DNA: TGTGCCAGCTCACCCGCAGCCCTTCGGGGTAATTCACCCCTCCACTTT. This encodes CASSPAALRGNSPLHF. The chain links TRBV18 to TRBJ1-6; no clear D. Trimming took off 3 bases at V and 6 bases at J, with 15 bases between the two ends. The CDR3 covers 16 residues. Per the germline V gene, CDR1 is KGHSH and CDR2 is LQKENI.

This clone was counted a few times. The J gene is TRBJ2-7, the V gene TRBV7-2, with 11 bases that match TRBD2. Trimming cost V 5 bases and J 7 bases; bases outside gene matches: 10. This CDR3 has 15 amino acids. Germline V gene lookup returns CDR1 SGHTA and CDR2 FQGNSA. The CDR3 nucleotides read TGTGCCAGCAGCCTGACACTAGCGGGAGCAGGAGAGCAGTACTTC. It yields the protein CASSLTLAGAGEQYF.

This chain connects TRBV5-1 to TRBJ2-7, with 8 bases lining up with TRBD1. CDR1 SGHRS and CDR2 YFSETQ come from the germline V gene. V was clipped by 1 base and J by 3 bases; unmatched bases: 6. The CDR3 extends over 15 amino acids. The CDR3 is CASSLNAGTGYEQYF. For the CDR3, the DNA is TGCGCCAGCAGCTTGAACGCCGGGACAGGCTACGAGCAGTACTTC.

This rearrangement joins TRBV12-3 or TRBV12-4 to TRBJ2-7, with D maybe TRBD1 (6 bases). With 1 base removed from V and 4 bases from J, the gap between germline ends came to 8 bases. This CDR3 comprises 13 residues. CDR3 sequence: CASSLGRGYEQYF. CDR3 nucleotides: TGTGCCAGCAGTTTAGGCAGGGGATACGAGCAGTACTTC.

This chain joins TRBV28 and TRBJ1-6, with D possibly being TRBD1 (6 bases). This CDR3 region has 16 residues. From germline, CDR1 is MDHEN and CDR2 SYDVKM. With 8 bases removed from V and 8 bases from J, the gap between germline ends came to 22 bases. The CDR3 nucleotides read TGTGCCAGCGTTCAACACAGGGTTCGTCTAGATTCACCCCTCCACTTT. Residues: CASVQHRVRLDSPLHF.

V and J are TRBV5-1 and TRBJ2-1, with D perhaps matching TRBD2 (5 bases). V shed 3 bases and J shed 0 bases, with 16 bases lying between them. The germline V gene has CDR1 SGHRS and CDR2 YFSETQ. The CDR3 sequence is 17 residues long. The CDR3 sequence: CASSSRGPSSSYNEQFF. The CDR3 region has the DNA TGCGCCAGCAGCTCCAGAGGGCCCTCGAGCTCCTACAATGAGCAGTTCTTC.

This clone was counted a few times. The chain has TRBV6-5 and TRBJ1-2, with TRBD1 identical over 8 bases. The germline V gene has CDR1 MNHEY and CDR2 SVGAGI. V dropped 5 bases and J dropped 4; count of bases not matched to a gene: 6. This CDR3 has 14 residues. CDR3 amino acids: CASSQLQGGYGYTF. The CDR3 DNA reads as TGTGCCAGCAGTCAACTACAGGGGGGCTATGGCTACACCTTC.

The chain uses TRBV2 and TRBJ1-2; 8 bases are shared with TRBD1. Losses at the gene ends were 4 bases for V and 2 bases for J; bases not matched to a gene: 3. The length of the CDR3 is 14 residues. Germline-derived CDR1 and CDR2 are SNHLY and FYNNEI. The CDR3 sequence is CASSVTGANYGYTF. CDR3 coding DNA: TGTGCCAGCAGTGTGACAGGGGCCAACTATGGCTACACCTTC.

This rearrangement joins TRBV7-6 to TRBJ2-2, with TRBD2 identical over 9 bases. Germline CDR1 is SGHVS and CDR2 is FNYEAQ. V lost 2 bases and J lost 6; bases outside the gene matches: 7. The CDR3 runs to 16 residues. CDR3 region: CASSLMAGGPAGELFF. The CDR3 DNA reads TGTGCCAGCAGCTTAATGGCGGGAGGGCCGGCCGGGGAGCTGTTTTTT.

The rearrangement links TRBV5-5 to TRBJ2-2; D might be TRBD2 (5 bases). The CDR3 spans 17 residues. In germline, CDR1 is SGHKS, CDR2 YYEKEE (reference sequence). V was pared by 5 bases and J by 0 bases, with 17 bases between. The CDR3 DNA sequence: TGTGCCAGCAGACGGGGAGTGAGGAATACGAACACCGGGGAGCTGTTTTTT. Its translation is CASRRGVRNTNTGELFF. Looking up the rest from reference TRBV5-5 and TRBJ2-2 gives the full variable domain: DAGVTQSPTHLIKTRGQQVTLRCSPISGHKSVSWYQQVLGQGPQFIFQYYEKEERGRGNFPDRFSARQFPNYSSELNVNALLLGDSALYLCASRRGVRNTNTGELFFGEGSRLTVL.

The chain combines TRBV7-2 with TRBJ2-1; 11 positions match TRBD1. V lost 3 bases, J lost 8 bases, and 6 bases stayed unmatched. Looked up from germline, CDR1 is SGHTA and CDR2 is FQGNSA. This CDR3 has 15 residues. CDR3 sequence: CASSLRGQGAHEQFF. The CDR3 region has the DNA TGTGCCAGCAGCTTGAGAGGACAGGGGGCACATGAGCAGTTCTTC. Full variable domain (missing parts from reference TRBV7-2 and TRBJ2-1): GAGVSQSPSNKVTEKGKDVELRCDPISGHTALYWYRQSLGQGLEFLIYFQGNSAPDKSGLPSDRFSAERTGGSVSTLTIQRTQQEDSAVYLCASSLRGQGAHEQFFGPGTRLTVL.

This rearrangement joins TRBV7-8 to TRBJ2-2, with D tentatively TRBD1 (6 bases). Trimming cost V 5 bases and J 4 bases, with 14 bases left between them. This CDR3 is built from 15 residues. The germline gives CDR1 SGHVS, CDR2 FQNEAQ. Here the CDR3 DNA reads TGTGCCAGCAGCCTCAGGGGTGGTACCACCGGGGAGCTGTTTTTT. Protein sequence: CASSLRGGTTGELFF.